Detailed here is one T cell receptor (beta chain). Its antigen is unknown. The data were obtained in a study of blood T cells in healthy people across ages. Findings of the study overall: The unknown donor CMV status may have confounded expanded clonotype changes. Diversity was higher, and naive CD4+ cells more numerous, in long-lived donors than in aged donors.

Germline lookup yields CDR1 MNHEY and CDR2 SVGAGI. V lost 10 bases to trimming and J lost 8 bases; unmatched junction nucleotides: 7. The CDR3 totals 12 residues. It was with a sample-barcoded 5' primer and a J-beta primer mix that a second PCR of about 6 to 12 cycles was run. Each cDNA molecule carried a tag from a template-switch adaptor that contained 12 random nucleotides. TCRdb used MiXCR to reprocess the 5' RACE reads, holding one entry per CDR3 protein. The sample carries 1.5 million to 2 million distinct CDR3 sequences, roughly 30% recorded once. The sample consisted of blood. The source of this sequence is a woman between 25 and 40 years old in good health. The chain uses TRBV6-5 and TRBJ1-4, with 7 bases that match TRBD1. The CDR3 region has the DNA TGTGCCACCGGGACAGATCGCGAAAAACTGTTTTTT. It is translated as CATGTDREKLFF.